This T cell receptor (beta chain) appears in the sequencing data of a study of OX40 agonist ivuxolimab in advanced cancers. General study points: CD4+ and CD8+ blood T cells expanded clonally by week 6 at 0.1 to 3.0 mg/kg.

The table came from immunoSEQ multiplex PCR; TCRdb's copy has only in-frame clones and leaves some out. The sample carries 45,000 to 65,000 clones, 88% recorded once. Comment on this clone: The antigen remains undetermined.

Germline V gene sequence: CDR1 KGHSH, CDR2 LQKENI. Unmatched junction bases numbered 8, after V lost 3 bases and J lost 3 bases. This CDR3 comprises 16 residues. The genes are TRBV18 and TRBJ1-1; 9 bases are a match to TRBD1. This specimen consisted of CD4+ or CD8+ T cells sorted from blood, obtained in a trial of the OX40 agonist ivuxolimab. The clonotype comes from an adult with an advanced solid tumor such as melanoma, head and neck, liver or kidney cancer. This chain's CDR3 is CASSPRDRVVDTEAFF. CDR3 coding DNA: TGTGCCAGCTCACCCCGGGACAGGGTCGTAGACACTGAAGCTTTCTTT. Full variable domain (missing parts from reference TRBV18 and TRBJ1-1): NAGVMQNPRHLVRRRGQEARLRCSPMKGHSHVYWYRQLPEEGLKFMVYLQKENIIDESGMPKERFSAEFPKEGPSILRIQQVVRGDSAAYFCASSPRDRVVDTEAFFGQGTRLTVV.